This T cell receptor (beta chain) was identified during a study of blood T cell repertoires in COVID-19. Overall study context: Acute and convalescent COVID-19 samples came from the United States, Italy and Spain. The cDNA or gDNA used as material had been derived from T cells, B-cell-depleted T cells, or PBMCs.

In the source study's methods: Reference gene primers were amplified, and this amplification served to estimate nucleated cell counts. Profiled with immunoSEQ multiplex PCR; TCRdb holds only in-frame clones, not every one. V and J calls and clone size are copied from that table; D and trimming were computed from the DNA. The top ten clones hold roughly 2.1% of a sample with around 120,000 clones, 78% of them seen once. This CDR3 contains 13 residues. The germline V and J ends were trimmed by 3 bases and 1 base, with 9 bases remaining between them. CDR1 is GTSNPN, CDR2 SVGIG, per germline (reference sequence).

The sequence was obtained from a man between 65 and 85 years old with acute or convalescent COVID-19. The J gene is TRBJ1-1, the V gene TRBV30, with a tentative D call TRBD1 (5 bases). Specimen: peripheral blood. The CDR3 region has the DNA TGTGCCTGGAGCCGACAGCAGAACACTGAAGCTTTCTTT. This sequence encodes CAWSRQQNTEAFF. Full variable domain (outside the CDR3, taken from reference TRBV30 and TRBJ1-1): SQTIHQWPATLVQPVGSPLSLECTVEGTSNPNLYWYRQAAGRGLQLLFYSVGIGQISSEVPQNLSASRPQDRQFILSSKKLLLSDSGFYLCAWSRQQNTEAFFGQGTRLTVV.